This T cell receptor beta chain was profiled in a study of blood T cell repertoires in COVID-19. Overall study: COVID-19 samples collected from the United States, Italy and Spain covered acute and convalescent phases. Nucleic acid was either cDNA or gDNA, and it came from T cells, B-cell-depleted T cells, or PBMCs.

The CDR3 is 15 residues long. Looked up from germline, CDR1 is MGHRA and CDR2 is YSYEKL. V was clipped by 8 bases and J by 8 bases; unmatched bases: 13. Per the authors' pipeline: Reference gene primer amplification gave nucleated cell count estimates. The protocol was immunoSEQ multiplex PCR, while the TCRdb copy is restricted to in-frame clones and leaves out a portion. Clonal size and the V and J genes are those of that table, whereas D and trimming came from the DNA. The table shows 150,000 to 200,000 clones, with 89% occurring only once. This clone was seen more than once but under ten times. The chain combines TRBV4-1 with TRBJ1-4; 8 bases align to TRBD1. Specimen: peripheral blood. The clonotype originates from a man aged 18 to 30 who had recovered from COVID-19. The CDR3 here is CASHPSGTGAEKLFF. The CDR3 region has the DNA TGCGCCAGCCACCCCTCGGGGACAGGAGCCGAAAAACTGTTTTTT.